The 32 T cell receptor beta chains below all came from one sample that was sequenced in a study of blood T cell repertoires in COVID-19. This table comes from immunoSEQ multiplex PCR, and its TCRdb copy is limited to in-frame clones, with some not included. The repertoire consists of some 250,000 clones, with around 86% occurring once and the leading ten covering more than 2.5%. Sequencing used peripheral blood. The receptors were sampled from a woman between 25 and 40 years old who had recovered from COVID-19.

The chain combines TRBV15 with TRBJ1-6; D is unclear. The CDR3 loop spans 16 amino acids. The germline V gene encodes CDR1 LNHNV and CDR2 YYDKDF (reference sequence). Trimming left V 0 bases short and J 8 bases short, with 14 bases between. CDR3 sequence: CATSRDRAGGDSPLHF. CDR3 bases: TGTGCCACCAGCAGAGATCGGGCAGGAGGTGATTCACCCCTCCACTTT. Full variable domain (remainder filled in from reference TRBV15 and TRBJ1-6): DAMVIQNPRYQVTQFGKPVTLSCSQTLNHNVMYWYQQKSSQAPKLLFHYYDKDFNNEADTPDNFQSRRPNTSFCFLDIRSPGLGDTAMYLCATSRDRAGGDSPLHFGNGTRLTVT.

This chain links TRBV3-1 (or the pseudogene TRBV3-2) with TRBJ1-6; 7 nucleotides agree with TRBD1. Germline V gives CDR1 LGHDT, CDR2 YNNKEL (reference sequence). The CDR3 runs 16 residues. Trimming removed 3 bases from V and 7 bases from J; junction bases left unmatched: 9. The CDR3 nucleotides are TGTGCCAGCAGCCAGGCCGGGACAGCCGGAAATTCACCCCTCCACTTT. This encodes CASSQAGTAGNSPLHF.

The chain uses TRBV4-3 and TRBJ2-7; D is unresolved. Germline V gives CDR1 LGHNA, CDR2 YSLEER. Trimming removed 6 bases from V and 3 bases from J, with 9 bases in between. This CDR3 is built from 12 residues. This CDR3 is CASRINFYEQYF. The CDR3 coding sequence is TGCGCCAGCAGGATAAACTTCTACGAGCAGTACTTC.

This rearrangement joins TRBV5-1 to TRBJ1-6; D perhaps matches TRBD1 (5 bases). V lost 2 bases to trimming and J lost 5 bases, with 11 bases between them. The CDR3 has 15 amino acids. Germline CDR1 SGHRS, CDR2 YFSETQ. The CDR3 DNA reads TGCGCCAGCAGCTTTTCAGGGTCTGATAATTCACCCCTCCACTTT. It encodes CASSFSGSDNSPLHF.

CDR3 bases: TGTGCCAGCAGCCAAGAGCGGGGCTGGGGGGAGACCCAGTACTTC. Its translation is CASSQERGWGETQYF. This chain connects TRBV3-1 (or the pseudogene TRBV3-2) to TRBJ2-5; the D gene is possibly TRBD2 (6 bases). Trimming took off 0 bases at V and 5 bases at J, with 13 bases between the two ends. The CDR3 runs 15 residues. Germline assignment: CDR1 LGHDT and CDR2 YNNKEL (reference sequence).

The chain joins TRBV5-5 to TRBJ2-5; 7 nucleotides line up with TRBD1. V dropped 3 bases and J dropped 2; count of bases not matched to a gene: 4. The CDR3 is 14 residues long. Germline V gives CDR1 SGHKS, CDR2 YYEKEE (reference sequence). CDR3 DNA sequence: TGTGCCAGCAGCTGGGGGACAGATCAAGAGACCCAGTACTTC. Translation gives CASSWGTDQETQYF.

The gene calls are TRBV7-2 and TRBJ2-5, with 8 nucleotides matching TRBD2. CDR1 is SGHTA and CDR2 is FQGNSA in the germline V gene. The V gene end was trimmed by 4 bases and the J gene end by 0 bases; junction bases not matched to a gene: 13. There are 18 residues in the CDR3. The CDR3 DNA is TGTGCCAGCAGCTCCCCCCAAGGAGCGGGGGTATACCAAGAGACCCAGTACTTC. Translation gives CASSSPQGAGVYQETQYF.

As DNA, the CDR3 is TGTGCCAGCAGTGAATATACGGGAGGCGCAGATACGCAGTATTTT. Residues: CASSEYTGGADTQYF. The V and J genes are TRBV25-1 and TRBJ2-3; the match to TRBD2 covers 7 bases. The CDR3 has 15 amino acids. V lost 0 bases, J lost 4 bases, and 4 bases stayed unmatched. Germline CDR1 MGHDK, CDR2 SYGVNS.

The V and J genes are TRBV4-1 and TRBJ1-6; perhaps TRBD1 as D (6 bases). With 1 base removed from V and 6 bases from J, the gap between germline ends came to 13 bases. Germline CDR1 and CDR2: MGHRA and YSYEKL. The CDR3 consists of 16 residues. In DNA form, the CDR3 reads TGCGCCAGCAGCCAAGCTTCGGGGGGCGGTAATTCACCCCTCCACTTT. It encodes CASSQASGGGNSPLHF.

Regarding this clone: The sample contains more than one DNA sequence encoding this CDR3. This chain joins TRBV7-2 and TRBJ2-1; TRBD1 might be the D (6 bases). Germline assignment: CDR1 SGHTA and CDR2 FQGNSA. Trimming pared 3 bases from V and 5 bases from J, leaving 8 bases between. The CDR3 length is 13 residues. CDR3 residues: CASSLGQNNEQFF. In DNA, the CDR3 is TGTGCCAGCAGCTTGGGACAAAACAATGAGCAGTTCTTC. Full variable domain (rest looked up from reference TRBV7-2 and TRBJ2-1): GAGVSQSPSNKVTEKGKDVELRCDPISGHTALYWYRQSLGQGLEFLIYFQGNSAPDKSGLPSDRFSAERTGGSVSTLTIQRTQQEDSAVYLCASSLGQNNEQFFGPGTRLTVL.

This chain joins TRBV7-2 and TRBJ1-1, with 8 nucleotides matching TRBD1. The CDR3 has 14 amino acids. The J segment lost 5 bases and the V segment lost 1 base, leaving 3 bases of the junction unmatched. In germline, CDR1 is SGHTA, CDR2 FQGNSA. In nucleotides, the CDR3 is TGTGCCAGCAGCTTAGACAGGGGGAGTACTGAAGCTTTCTTT. Protein: CASSLDRGSTEAFF.

The rearrangement joins TRBV6-5 to TRBJ2-1; TRBD2 matches at 9 bases. The germline V gene encodes CDR1 MNHEY and CDR2 SVGAGI. The V and J ends lost 5 bases and 6 bases, in that order; junction bases with no gene match: 2. This CDR3 has 13 amino acids. DNA for the CDR3: TGTGCCAGCAGTCTAGCGGGGTTCAATGAGCAGTTCTTC. This gives the protein CASSLAGFNEQFF.

The V call is TRBV20-1, the J call TRBJ1-6; no definite D call. The germline CDR1 and CDR2 sequences are DFQATT and SNEGSKA (reference sequence). CDR3 length: 15 amino acids. Trimming cost V 3 bases and J 5 bases, with 14 bases left between them. In DNA form, the CDR3 reads TGCAGTGCTAGTGTCGAAGCACGAAATAATTCACCCCTCCACTTT. Translating gives CSASVEARNNSPLHF.

The V call is TRBV11-2, the J call TRBJ2-3; 12 nucleotides line up with TRBD2. Germline-derived CDR1 and CDR2 are SGHAT and FQNNGV. The CDR3 is 17 amino acids. The J segment lost 8 bases and the V segment lost 0 bases, leaving 9 bases of the junction unmatched. The CDR3 region is CASSLDASGGGLGTQYF. CDR3 bases: TGTGCCAGCAGCTTAGATGCTAGCGGGGGGGGTTTGGGTACGCAGTATTTT.

The chain has TRBV9 and TRBJ2-5; TRBD2 agrees at 7 bases. The CDR3 runs to 14 residues. Losses at the gene ends were 3 bases for V and 5 bases for J; bases not matched to a gene: 7. Germline CDR1 reads SGDLS; CDR2 reads YYNGEE. Written as DNA, the CDR3 is TGTGCCAGCAGCGCCCCTAGCGGATATGAGACCCAGTACTTC. Its translation: CASSAPSGYETQYF.

The V and J genes are TRBV6-1 and TRBJ1-4, with TRBD1 identical over 7 bases. The length of the CDR3 is 15 residues. CDR1 and CDR2 (germline): MNHNS, SASEGT. V lost 2 bases to trimming and J lost 3 bases; unmatched junction nucleotides: 3. The CDR3, as DNA: TGTGCCAGCAGTGAAATGGGACAGTCTAATGAAAAACTGTTTTTT. Protein sequence: CASSEMGQSNEKLFF.

The sample holds many counts of this clone. The V call is TRBV7-2, the J call TRBJ1-1, with a tentative D call TRBD1 (5 bases). This CDR3 is 14 amino acids long. Looked up from germline, CDR1 is SGHTA and CDR2 is FQGNSA. V was shortened by 0 bases and J by 1 base, with 6 bases between the two germline ends. CDR3 amino acids: CASSLARANTEAFF. For the CDR3, the DNA is TGTGCCAGCAGCTTAGCCAGGGCGAACACTGAAGCTTTCTTT.

The rearrangement joins TRBV11-2 to TRBJ2-7; weak D call: TRBD1 (6 bases). Per germline, CDR1 SGHAT and CDR2 FQNNGV. V lost 5 bases and J lost 0, with 14 bases in between. The CDR3 sequence is 15 residues long. Here the CDR3 DNA reads TGTGCCAGCAGCCCCACAACCAGGGGCTCCTACGAGCAGTACTTC. Protein sequence: CASSPTTRGSYEQYF.

This chain connects TRBV5-6 to TRBJ2-1, with 9 bases fitting TRBD2. J gave up 1 base and V 1 base, and 6 bases lay outside the gene matches. CDR1 is SGHDT, CDR2 YYEEEE, per germline. CDR3 size: 17 residues. CDR3 residues: CASSLRASGVSYNEQFF. The DNA for the CDR3 is TGTGCCAGCAGCTTGAGGGCTAGCGGGGTGTCCTACAATGAGCAGTTCTTC.

The chain carries TRBV3-1 (or the pseudogene TRBV3-2) and TRBJ1-1; D is possibly TRBD1 (6 bases). V was clipped by 4 bases and J by 3 bases, with 15 bases between them. CDR1 and CDR2 (germline): LGHDT, YNNKEL (reference sequence). The CDR3 is 15 residues long. This chain's CDR3 is CASSPTTGVYTEAFF. The CDR3 DNA reads TGTGCCAGCAGCCCGACGACAGGAGTTTACACTGAAGCTTTCTTT.

The genes are TRBV7-9 and TRBJ2-1, with a possible D match to TRBD1 (6 bases). The V end lost 0 bases, the J end lost 6 bases, and 18 bases lay between the germline ends. The CDR3 totals 17 residues. Germline V lookup: CDR1 SEHNR, CDR2 FQNEAQ (reference sequence). CDR3 DNA sequence: TGTGCCAGCAGCTTAGCCCCACAGGGCTCGGTCTCCAATGAGCAGTTCTTC. Translating it yields CASSLAPQGSVSNEQFF.

This rearrangement joins TRBV5-4 to TRBJ2-2, with 7 positions matching TRBD1. Germline-derived CDR1 and CDR2 are SGHNT and YYREEE (reference sequence). After removal of 4 bases from V and 4 bases from J, the junction contained 10 bases not matched to a gene. The CDR3 runs 16 residues. CDR3 protein: CASSPSPRGPTGELFF. The CDR3 nucleotides read TGTGCCAGCAGCCCGTCCCCGAGGGGGCCCACCGGGGAGCTGTTTTTT.

The J gene is TRBJ1-6, the V gene TRBV5-4; TRBD1 agrees at 7 bases. The CDR3 has 15 residues. Trimming at V came to 3 bases and at J to 7 bases, leaving 7 bases not matched to a gene. Germline loops: CDR1 SGHNT, CDR2 YYREEE (reference sequence). CDR3 protein: CASSSDRSFNSPLHF. As DNA, the CDR3 is TGTGCCAGCAGCTCGGACAGGAGCTTCAATTCACCCCTCCACTTT.

The V and J genes are TRBV7-2 and TRBJ1-3; TRBD1 aligns across 8 bases. Germline CDR1 SGHTA, CDR2 FQGNSA. The CDR3 covers 15 residues. Trimming cost V 0 bases and J 4 bases; bases outside gene matches: 2. CDR3 protein: CASSLAPGGGNTIYF. The CDR3 DNA is TGTGCCAGCAGCTTAGCCCCAGGGGGCGGAAACACCATATATTTT.

The rearrangement joins TRBV6-5 to TRBJ1-1; perhaps TRBD1 as D (6 bases). Deletions cut 6 bases from V and 1 base from J, with 15 bases between. CDR1 MNHEY and CDR2 SVGAGI come from the germline V gene. The CDR3 runs to 15 residues. The CDR3 loop reads CASRPTTGGNTEAFF. CDR3 in DNA: TGTGCCAGCAGGCCAACGACAGGCGGGAACACTGAAGCTTTCTTT.

The chain links TRBV5-1 to TRBJ2-1; TRBD2 matches at 12 bases. V lost 7 bases, J lost 9 bases, and 11 bases stayed unmatched. CDR1 SGHRS and CDR2 YFSETQ come from the germline V gene. The CDR3 sequence is 15 residues long. The CDR3 sequence is CASEPSGGARGEQFF. In DNA form, the CDR3 reads TGCGCCAGCGAGCCTAGCGGGGGGGCCAGAGGTGAGCAGTTCTTC.

This clone was detected only once. The V call is TRBV7-9, the J call TRBJ1-4; D possibly corresponds to TRBD1 (6 bases). Trimming took 4 bases from V and 7 from J, leaving 13 bases between them. Germline V gives CDR1 SEHNR, CDR2 FQNEAQ (reference sequence). This CDR3 is 14 amino acids long. CDR3 bases: TGTGCCAGCAGCTCCAACAGGGTGGGTGAAAAACTGTTTTTT. Translated: CASSSNRVGEKLFF.

The chain recombines TRBV19 with TRBJ1-5; maybe TRBD1 (5 bases). This CDR3 is 15 amino acids long. Germline assignment: CDR1 LNHDA and CDR2 SQIVND (reference sequence). V dropped 4 bases and J dropped 2 bases, with 12 bases sitting between them. Here the CDR3 reads CASSTPQGRNQPQHF. The DNA for the CDR3 is TGTGCCAGTAGTACACCCCAGGGTCGCAATCAGCCCCAGCATTTT.

This rearrangement joins TRBV27 to TRBJ1-6, with D uncertain. The CDR3 sequence is 15 residues long. Looked up from germline, CDR1 is MNHEY and CDR2 is SMNVEV (reference sequence). Between the trimmed V and J ends, which lost 2 bases and 6 bases, there was a span of 11 bases. The CDR3 reads CASSLNEGSNSPLHF. For the CDR3, the DNA is TGTGCCAGCAGTTTAAATGAAGGGAGTAATTCACCCCTCCACTTT.

The chain combines TRBV7-7 with TRBJ2-5; TRBD2 might be the D (6 bases). CDR1 and CDR2 from the germline V gene are SSHAT and FNYEAQ (reference sequence). The V end lost 3 bases, the J end lost 5 bases, and 10 bases lay between the germline ends. CDR3 length: 13 amino acids. The CDR3 DNA follows: TGTGCCAGCAGCTTCGGGAGTGGGGAGACCCAGTACTTC. It specifies CASSFGSGETQYF.

This clone occurred once. The chain uses TRBV20-1 and TRBJ2-1, with 7 bases aligning to TRBD1. This CDR3 region has 11 residues. The germline V gene has CDR1 DFQATT and CDR2 SNEGSKA (reference sequence). Trimming removed 4 bases from V and 15 bases from J; junction bases left unmatched: 9. The CDR3: CSATIWDRGFF. CDR3 DNA: TGCAGTGCTACTATATGGGACAGAGGGTTCTTC.

This sequence joins TRBV4-1 and TRBJ2-7; D call uncertain. CDR1 and CDR2 (germline): MGHRA, YSYEKL. The CDR3 has 17 residues. Trimming left V 3 bases short and J 5 bases short, with 23 bases between. CDR3: CASSQGGFATPRDEQYF. CDR3 in DNA: TGCGCCAGCAGCCAGGGTGGGTTCGCAACCCCTCGGGACGAGCAGTACTTC.